This entry describes one T cell receptor beta chain. TCRdb re-called the 5' RACE reads through MiXCR, storing one row per CDR3 protein. The sample has nearly 95,000 distinct CDR3 sequences, roughly 15% seen once; the top ten hold 5% to 5.5%. These data belong to a study of early T cells in non-severe SARS-CoV-2 infection. The receptor comes from an adult who was a healthcare worker with PCR-confirmed SARS-CoV-2 infection or an uninfected control (not recorded which). The material was whole blood, obtained at baseline.

The DNA of the CDR3 is TGCGCCAGCAGCCAAGAAAGCGACAGATCCTACGAGCAGTACTTC. It specifies CASSQESDRSYEQYF. The chain uses TRBV4-3 and TRBJ2-7; tentatively, D is TRBD1 (5 bases). Germline V gene sequence: CDR1 LGHNA, CDR2 YSLEER. V was pared by 0 bases and J by 1 base, with 10 bases between. The CDR3 contains 15 residues.